Presented here are 9 T cell receptor beta chains from one specimen sequenced in a study of blood T cell repertoires in COVID-19 (TCRdb year 2020). Library creation used the immunoSEQ multiplex PCR assay. The table comes from immuneACCESS by way of TCRdb, which keeps in-frame sequences with V and J called. Part of the clones is missing from these tables; in studies checked, under half for an unresolved V gene and the rest for unknown reasons. This sample holds 150,000 or so clones; more than 85% were observed only once. Around 0.5% of the sample lies in the top ten. The sequenced sample consisted of peripheral blood. These receptor sequences come from a man aged 55 to 69 with COVID-19, enrolled during active disease.

J is TRBJ2-1 and V is TRBV7-2; tentative D call: TRBD1 (5 bases). This CDR3 comprises 13 residues. The V gene's germline CDR1 is SGHTA and CDR2 FQGNSA. V was trimmed by 4 bases and J by 7 bases, leaving 11 bases between them. The CDR3 nucleotides are TGTGCCAGCAGCTCCCAGGGAATGAATGAGCAGTTCTTC. The encoded protein is CASSSQGMNEQFF.

V gene TRBV6-5 combines with J gene TRBJ1-1; TRBD1 matches at 12 bases. CDR1 is MNHEY and CDR2 is SVGAGI in the germline V gene. CDR3 length: 13 residues. V shed 6 bases, J shed 11 bases, and the junction held 7 bases outside the gene matches. The CDR3 is CASRWDRGRSAFF. The CDR3 nucleotides read TGTGCCAGCAGGTGGGACAGGGGGCGGTCGGCTTTCTTT.

This chain joins TRBV7-3 and TRBJ2-1, with 13 positions matching TRBD2. The CDR3 spans 15 residues. From germline, CDR1 is SGHTA and CDR2 FQGTGA. V gave up 6 bases and J gave up 8 bases; unmatched junction bases: 7. This chain's CDR3 is CASSPRTSGRYEQFF. The CDR3 nucleotides are TGTGCCAGCAGTCCCCGGACTAGCGGGAGATATGAGCAGTTCTTC.

This clone was detected a few times. The chain recombines TRBV19 with TRBJ1-5; a possible D gene is TRBD1 (5 bases). The CDR3 is 15 amino acids. The V and J ends lost 6 bases and 0 bases respectively, with 12 bases between them. Germline V CDR1 and CDR2: LNHDA, SQIVND (reference sequence). CDR3 DNA sequence: TGTGCCAGTAGCTTGACAGAGATTAGCAATCAGCCCCAGCATTTT. Encoded protein: CASSLTEISNQPQHF.

V usage is TRBV7-8 and J usage is TRBJ1-2; D remains ambiguous. The CDR3 runs 13 residues. CDR1 is SGHVS, CDR2 FQNEAQ, per germline. V shed 5 bases and J shed 4 bases, with 11 bases lying between them. Here the CDR3 reads CASSIRSSYGYTF. CDR3 bases: TGTGCCAGCAGCATTAGGAGTAGCTATGGCTACACCTTC.

J is TRBJ1-3 and V is TRBV6-5, with TRBD1 as a possible D gene (6 bases). V dropped 7 bases and J dropped 4 bases, with 14 bases sitting between them. Germline V lookup: CDR1 MNHEY, CDR2 SVGAGI. CDR3 length: 14 residues. CDR3 sequence: CASKKGGSGNTIYF. DNA for the CDR3: TGTGCCAGCAAAAAAGGGGGTTCAGGAAACACCATATATTTT.

This clone was recorded only once. The chain joins TRBV30 to TRBJ2-3, with D maybe TRBD1 (5 bases). This CDR3 spans 13 amino acids. The V gene's germline CDR1 is GTSNPN and CDR2 SVGIG (reference sequence). CDR3 loop: CGAVGRSTDTQYF. CDR3 DNA sequence: TGTGGCGCCGTGGGGCGAAGCACAGATACGCAGTATTTT.

The chain carries TRBV10-3 and TRBJ1-1, with 8 bases matching TRBD1. The germline V gene encodes CDR1 ENHRY and CDR2 SYGVKD. V lost 4 bases, J lost 3 bases, and 7 bases stayed unmatched. This CDR3 contains 15 residues. CDR3 sequence reads: CAISGKTGVDTEAFF. Written as DNA, the CDR3 is TGTGCCATCAGTGGGAAGACAGGGGTGGACACTGAAGCTTTCTTT.

This rearrangement joins TRBV19 to TRBJ2-2; 7 nucleotides line up with TRBD2. Germline V gene data show CDR1 as LNHDA and CDR2 as SQIVND (reference sequence). The CDR3 covers 14 residues. V was pared by 4 bases and J by 4 bases, with 3 bases of the junction left unmatched. CDR3 sequence reads: CASSRVAGTGELFF. DNA for the CDR3: TGTGCCAGTAGTAGGGTAGCGGGCACCGGGGAGCTGTTTTTT.